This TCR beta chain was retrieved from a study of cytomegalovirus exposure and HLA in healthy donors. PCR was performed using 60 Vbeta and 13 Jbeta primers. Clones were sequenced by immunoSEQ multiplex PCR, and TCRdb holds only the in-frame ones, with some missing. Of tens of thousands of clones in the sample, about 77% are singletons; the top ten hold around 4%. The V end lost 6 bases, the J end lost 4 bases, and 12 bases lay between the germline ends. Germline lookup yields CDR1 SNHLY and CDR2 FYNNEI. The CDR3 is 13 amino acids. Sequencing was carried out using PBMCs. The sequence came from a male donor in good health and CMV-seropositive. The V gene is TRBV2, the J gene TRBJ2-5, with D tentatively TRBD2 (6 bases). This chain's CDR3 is CASSRDFRETQYF. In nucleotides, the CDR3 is TGTGCCAGCAGCCGGGACTTTAGAGAGACCCAGTACTTC.